This TCR beta chain was documented in a study of blood T cell repertoires in COVID-19. Study details: Spain, Italy and the United States supplied samples that represented acute and convalescent COVID-19.

Germline trimming cut 1 base from V and 7 bases from J; bases unmatched to any gene: 19. Germline CDR1 is SNHLY and CDR2 is FYNNEI. CDR3 length: 19 residues. Only in-frame clones appear in the TCRdb table, and some are missing; sequencing was by immunoSEQ multiplex PCR. The sample has roughly 200,000 clones, approximately 85% seen once; the top ten hold over 2.5%. The specimen sequenced was peripheral blood. This sequence joins TRBV2 and TRBJ2-1, with TRBD2 matching 7 bases. The source is a man aged 55-75 years with acute or convalescent COVID-19. The CDR3 DNA is TGTGCCAGCAGTGAAGGGGGGACTATCCGTATGAAGGACGTGAATGAGCAGTTCTTC. It specifies CASSEGGTIRMKDVNEQFF.